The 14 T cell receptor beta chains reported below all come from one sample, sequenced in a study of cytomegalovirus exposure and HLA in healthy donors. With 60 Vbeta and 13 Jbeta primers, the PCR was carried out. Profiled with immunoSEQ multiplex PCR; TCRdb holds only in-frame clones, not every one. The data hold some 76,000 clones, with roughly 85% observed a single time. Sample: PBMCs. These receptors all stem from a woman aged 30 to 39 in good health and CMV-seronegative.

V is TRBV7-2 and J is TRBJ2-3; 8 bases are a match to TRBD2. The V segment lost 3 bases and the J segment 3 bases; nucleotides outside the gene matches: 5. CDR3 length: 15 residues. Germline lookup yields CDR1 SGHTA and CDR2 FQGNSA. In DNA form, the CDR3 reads TGTGCCAGCAGCTTCAAGGCTAGCGGGACAGATACGCAGTATTTT. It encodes CASSFKASGTDTQYF.

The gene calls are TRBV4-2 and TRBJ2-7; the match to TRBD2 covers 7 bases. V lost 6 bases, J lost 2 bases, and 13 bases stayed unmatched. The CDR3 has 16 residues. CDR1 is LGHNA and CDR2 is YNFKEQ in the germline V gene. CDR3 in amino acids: CASRAEVAGQTYEQYF. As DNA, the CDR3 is TGTGCCAGCAGAGCTGAGGTAGCGGGCCAAACCTACGAGCAGTACTTC.

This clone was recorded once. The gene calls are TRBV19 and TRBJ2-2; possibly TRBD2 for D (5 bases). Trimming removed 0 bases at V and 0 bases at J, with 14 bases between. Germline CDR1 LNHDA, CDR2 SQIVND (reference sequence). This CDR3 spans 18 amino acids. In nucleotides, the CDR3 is TGTGCCAGTAGTATAGACCGGGGATCGATTGCGAACACCGGGGAGCTGTTTTTT. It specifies CASSIDRGSIANTGELFF.

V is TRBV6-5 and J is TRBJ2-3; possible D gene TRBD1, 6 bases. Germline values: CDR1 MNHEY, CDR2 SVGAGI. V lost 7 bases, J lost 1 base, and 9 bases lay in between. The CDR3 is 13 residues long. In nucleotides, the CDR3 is TGTGCCAGCAATGGGGGCGGCACAGATACGCAGTATTTT. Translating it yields CASNGGGTDTQYF.

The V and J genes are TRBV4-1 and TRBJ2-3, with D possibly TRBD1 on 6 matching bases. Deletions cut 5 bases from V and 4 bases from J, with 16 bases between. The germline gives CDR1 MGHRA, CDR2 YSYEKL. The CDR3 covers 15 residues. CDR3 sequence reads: CASSSGQMPADTQYF. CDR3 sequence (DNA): TGCGCCAGCAGCTCAGGACAGATGCCGGCAGATACGCAGTATTTT.

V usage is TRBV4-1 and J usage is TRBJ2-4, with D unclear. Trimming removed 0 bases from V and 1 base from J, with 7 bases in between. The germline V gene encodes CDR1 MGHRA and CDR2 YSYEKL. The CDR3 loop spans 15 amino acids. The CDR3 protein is CASSQDGLAKNIQYF. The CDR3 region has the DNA TGCGCCAGCAGCCAAGACGGTCTGGCCAAAAACATTCAGTACTTC.

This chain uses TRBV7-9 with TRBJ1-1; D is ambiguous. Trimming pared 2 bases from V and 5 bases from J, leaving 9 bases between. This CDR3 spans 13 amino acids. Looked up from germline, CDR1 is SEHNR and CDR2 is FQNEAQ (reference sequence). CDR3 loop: CASSLYGETEAFF. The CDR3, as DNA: TGTGCCAGCAGCTTATACGGGGAAACTGAAGCTTTCTTT.

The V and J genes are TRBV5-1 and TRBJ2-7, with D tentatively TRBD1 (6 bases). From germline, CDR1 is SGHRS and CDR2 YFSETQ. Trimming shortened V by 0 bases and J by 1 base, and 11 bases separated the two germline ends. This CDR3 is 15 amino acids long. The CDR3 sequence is CASSLDWTASYEQYF. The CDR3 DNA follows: TGCGCCAGCAGCTTGGACTGGACAGCATCCTACGAGCAGTACTTC.

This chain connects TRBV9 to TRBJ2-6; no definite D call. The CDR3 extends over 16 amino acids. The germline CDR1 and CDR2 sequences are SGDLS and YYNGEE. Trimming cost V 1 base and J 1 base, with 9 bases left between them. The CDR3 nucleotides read TGTGCCAGCAGCGTAAACGCACTGTCTGGGGCCAACGTCCTGACTTTC. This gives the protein CASSVNALSGANVLTF.

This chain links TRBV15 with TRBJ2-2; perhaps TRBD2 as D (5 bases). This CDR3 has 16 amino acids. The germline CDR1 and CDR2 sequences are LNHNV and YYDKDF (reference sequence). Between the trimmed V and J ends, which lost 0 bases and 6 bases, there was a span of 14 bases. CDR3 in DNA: TGTGCCACCAGCAGAGATCCATCCGGGGTTGCCGGGGAGCTGTTTTTT. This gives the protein CATSRDPSGVAGELFF.

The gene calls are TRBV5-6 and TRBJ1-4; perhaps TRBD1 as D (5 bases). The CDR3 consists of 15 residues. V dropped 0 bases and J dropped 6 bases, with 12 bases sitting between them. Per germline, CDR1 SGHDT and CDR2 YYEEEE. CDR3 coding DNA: TGTGCCAGCAGCTTGGGGGGGGGAGTGTATGAAAAACTGTTTTTT. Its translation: CASSLGGGVYEKLFF.

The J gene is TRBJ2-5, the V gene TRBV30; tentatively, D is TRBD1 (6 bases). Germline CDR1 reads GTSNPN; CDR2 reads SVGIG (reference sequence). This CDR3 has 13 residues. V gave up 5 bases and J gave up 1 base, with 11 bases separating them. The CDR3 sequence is CAWETQGQETQYF. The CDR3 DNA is TGTGCCTGGGAGACACAGGGCCAAGAGACCCAGTACTTC.

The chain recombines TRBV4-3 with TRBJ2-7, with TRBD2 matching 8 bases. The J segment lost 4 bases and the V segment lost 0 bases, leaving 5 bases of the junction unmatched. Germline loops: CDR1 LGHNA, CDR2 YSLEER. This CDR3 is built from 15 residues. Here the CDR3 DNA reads TGCGCCAGCAGCCAAGATAGGCTAGCGGGTTACGAGCAGTACTTC. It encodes CASSQDRLAGYEQYF.

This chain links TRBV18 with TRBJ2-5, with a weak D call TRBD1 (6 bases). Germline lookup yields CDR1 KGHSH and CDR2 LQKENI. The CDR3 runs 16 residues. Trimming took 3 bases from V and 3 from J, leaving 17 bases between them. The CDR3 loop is CASSPYRDLGKETQYF. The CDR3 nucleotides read TGTGCCAGCTCACCTTACAGGGATTTGGGGAAAGAGACCCAGTACTTC. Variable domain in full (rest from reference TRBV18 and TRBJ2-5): NAGVMQNPRHLVRRRGQEARLRCSPMKGHSHVYWYRQLPEEGLKFMVYLQKENIIDESGMPKERFSAEFPKEGPSILRIQQVVRGDSAAYFCASSPYRDLGKETQYFGPGTRLLVL.